The 23 T cell receptor beta chains listed next were all sequenced from one sample in a study of blood T cell repertoires in COVID-19. The method was immunoSEQ multiplex PCR; TCRdb's version includes in-frame clones alone and lacks a portion of them. This table holds roughly 280,000 clones, 88% found once. The sample was PBMCs or T cells enriched from blood (not recorded which). Every receptor here comes from a woman between 50 and 59 years old who had recovered from COVID-19.

The rearrangement links TRBV7-9 to TRBJ2-5; D gene ambiguous. Germline CDR1 SEHNR, CDR2 FQNEAQ (reference sequence). Between the trimmed V and J ends, which lost 3 bases and 7 bases, there was a span of 12 bases. The CDR3 extends over 13 amino acids. The CDR3 region is CASSFIVPGTQYF. DNA for the CDR3: TGTGCCAGCAGCTTTATAGTACCCGGGACCCAGTACTTC.

J is TRBJ1-6 and V is TRBV5-6; D uncertain. This CDR3 is built from 14 residues. Germline CDR1 is SGHDT and CDR2 is YYEEEE. Trimming removed 0 bases from V and 7 bases from J, with 8 bases in between. The CDR3 DNA reads as TGTGCCAGCAGCTTGGGTCCTCTGAATTCACCCCTCCACTTT. This gives the protein CASSLGPLNSPLHF.

V is TRBV14 and J is TRBJ2-5; 14 bases map to TRBD2. Looked up from germline, CDR1 is SGHDN and CDR2 is FVKESK. The ends lost 4 bases at V and 3 bases at J; junction bases unmatched: 7. The CDR3 covers 17 residues. The CDR3 DNA reads TGTGCCAGCAGCCCTAGTAGGGGACTAGCGGGAGAAGAGACCCAGTACTTC. Its protein product is CASSPSRGLAGEETQYF.

This clone was found a few times. The CDR3 spells CASSFGQVYGYTF. The CDR3 bases are TGTGCCAGCAGCTTCGGACAAGTCTATGGCTACACCTTC. The chain has TRBV7-2 and TRBJ1-2; perhaps TRBD1 as D (5 bases). Trimming took off 3 bases at V and 4 bases at J, with 9 bases between the two ends. Germline assignment: CDR1 SGHTA and CDR2 FQGNSA. The CDR3 is 13 residues long.

This chain joins TRBV7-2 and TRBJ2-1; perhaps TRBD2 as D (6 bases). The V end lost 1 base, the J end lost 7 bases, and 11 bases lay between the germline ends. Germline V gene sequence: CDR1 SGHTA, CDR2 FQGNSA. The CDR3 extends over 14 amino acids. The CDR3 sequence: CASSLDWRENEQFF. CDR3 in DNA: TGTGCCAGCAGCTTAGATTGGCGGGAAAATGAGCAGTTCTTC.

The chain uses TRBV9 and TRBJ2-5; D might be TRBD1 (5 bases). The CDR3 sequence is 15 residues long. Trimming stripped 4 bases from V and 4 bases from J, with 17 bases between. Germline CDR1 SGDLS, CDR2 YYNGEE. DNA for the CDR3: TGTGCCAGCAGCTTAGGGGCTTTTCCGGTAGAGACCCAGTACTTC. Translation gives CASSLGAFPVETQYF. The whole variable domain, remainder taken from reference TRBV9 and TRBJ2-5, is DSGVTQTPKHLITATGQRVTLRCSPRSGDLSVYWYQQSLDQGLQFLIQYYNGEERAKGNILERFSAQQFPDLHSELNLSSLELGDSALYFCASSLGAFPVETQYFGPGTRLLVL.

The rearrangement uses TRBV24-1 and TRBJ1-5, with 7 positions matching TRBD1. The CDR3 extends over 13 amino acids. CDR1 and CDR2 from the germline V gene are KGHDR and SFDVKD. V gave up 11 bases and J gave up 6 bases; unmatched junction bases: 9. The CDR3 region is CARMTGKFQPQHF. CDR3 DNA sequence: TGTGCCAGAATGACAGGGAAATTTCAGCCCCAGCATTTT.

The genes are TRBV27 and TRBJ2-5; 7 bases agree with TRBD1. J lost 4 bases, V lost 8 bases, and 19 bases had no gene match. CDR3 length: 17 residues. Germline V gene lookup returns CDR1 MNHEY and CDR2 SMNVEV (reference sequence). CDR3 DNA: TGTGCCAGCCGTACTCGACAGGGCAGTTATTCGAGAGAGACCCAGTACTTC. Amino acids: CASRTRQGSYSRETQYF.

The chain links TRBV7-2 to TRBJ1-6; D is unresolved. There are 14 residues in the CDR3. V lost 2 bases, J lost 9 bases, and 11 bases lay in between. Germline CDR1 SGHTA, CDR2 FQGNSA. Here the CDR3 DNA reads TGTGCCAGCAGCTTATTGCGGGAAGGTTCACCCCTCCACTTT. Its protein product is CASSLLREGSPLHF. Full variable domain (remainder filled in from reference TRBV7-2 and TRBJ1-6): GAGVSQSPSNKVTEKGKDVELRCDPISGHTALYWYRQSLGQGLEFLIYFQGNSAPDKSGLPSDRFSAERTGGSVSTLTIQRTQQEDSAVYLCASSLLREGSPLHFGNGTRLTVT.

Comment on this clone: The identical CDR3 is also encoded by other nucleotide sequences in the sample. The rearrangement links TRBV6-5 to TRBJ2-1, with TRBD1 matching over 7 bases. The V and J ends lost 5 bases and 4 bases, in that order; junction bases with no gene match: 2. The CDR3 contains 13 residues. Germline V lookup: CDR1 MNHEY, CDR2 SVGAGI. For the CDR3, the DNA is TGTGCCAGCAGTCGACAGGGTTACAATGAGCAGTTCTTC. This encodes CASSRQGYNEQFF.

The gene calls are TRBV5-1 and TRBJ1-1, with D possibly matching TRBD1 (5 bases). Germline CDR1 SGHRS, CDR2 YFSETQ. Trimming stripped 0 bases from V and 1 base from J, with 7 bases between. The CDR3 is 14 residues long. As DNA, the CDR3 is TGCGCCAGCAGCTTGGGCGACAGGAACACTGAAGCTTTCTTT. It translates to CASSLGDRNTEAFF.

The chain couples TRBV28 to TRBJ1-5, with 9 bases identical to TRBD1. V was clipped by 5 bases and J by 5 bases; unmatched bases: 4. The CDR3 runs 14 residues. CDR1 and CDR2 (germline): MDHEN, SYDVKM. The CDR3 protein is CASSLTGGDQPQHF. The CDR3 DNA reads TGTGCCAGCAGTCTTACAGGGGGCGATCAGCCCCAGCATTTT. Using reference TRBV28 and TRBJ1-5 for the parts outside the CDR3, the full variable domain is DVKVTQSSRYLVKRTGEKVFLECVQDMDHENMFWYRQDPGLGLRLIYFSYDVKMKEKGDIPEGYSVSREKKERFSLILESASTNQTSMYLCASSLTGGDQPQHFGDGTRLSIL.

The genes are TRBV18 and TRBJ1-2, with 7 positions matching TRBD1. The ends lost 4 bases at V and 5 bases at J; junction bases unmatched: 13. Germline V gives CDR1 KGHSH, CDR2 LQKENI. The CDR3 has 16 amino acids. The CDR3 protein is CASSLETGRSWYGYTF. The CDR3 DNA sequence: TGTGCCAGCTCACTCGAGACAGGGCGATCGTGGTATGGCTACACCTTC.

This sequence joins TRBV10-1 and TRBJ2-7; 8 bases are shared with TRBD1. V lost 6 bases and J lost 1; bases outside the gene matches: 5. Germline V gene data show CDR1 as WNHNN and CDR2 as SYGVQD (reference sequence). This CDR3 comprises 14 residues. Written as DNA, the CDR3 is TGCGCCAGCAGCCCGACAGGGGATTCCTACGAGCAGTACTTC. Translation: CASSPTGDSYEQYF.

The V call is TRBV9, the J call TRBJ2-2; 14 bases are shared with TRBD2. CDR1 is SGDLS, CDR2 YYNGEE, per germline. V lost 3 bases to trimming and J lost 0 bases; unmatched junction nucleotides: 7. This CDR3 is built from 19 residues. CDR3 nucleotide sequence: TGTGCCAGCAGCGGCGCCGGGACTAGCGGGAGCGCGAACACCGGGGAGCTGTTTTTT. Amino acids: CASSGAGTSGSANTGELFF.

The CDR3 DNA sequence: TGTGCCAGCAGCGTCGACAGCAGAGATAGGGAGCTGTTTTTT. Translation gives CASSVDSRDRELFF. The V gene is TRBV5-5, the J gene TRBJ2-2; D might be TRBD1 (5 bases). The CDR3 runs to 14 residues. Looked up from germline, CDR1 is SGHKS and CDR2 is YYEKEE (reference sequence). Trimming stripped 4 bases from V and 9 bases from J, with 16 bases between.

J is TRBJ2-2 and V is TRBV24-1; no reliable D call. V was shortened by 6 bases and J by 2 bases, with 6 bases between the two germline ends. This CDR3 has 13 residues. Germline V gene data show CDR1 as KGHDR and CDR2 as SFDVKD. The DNA of the CDR3 is TGTGCCACCAGTTCGGTTAACACCGGGGAGCTGTTTTTT. Protein: CATSSVNTGELFF.

DNA for the CDR3: TGTGCCATCAGTGAGTCGAACTCCGAGGTCGATGAGCAGTTCTTC. Residues: CAISESNSEVDEQFF. The rearrangement joins TRBV10-3 to TRBJ2-1; D uncertain. The V and J ends lost 0 bases and 8 bases respectively, with 14 bases between them. This CDR3 is built from 15 residues. Germline loops: CDR1 ENHRY, CDR2 SYGVKD.

This clone appeared a few times. The rearrangement links TRBV5-8 to TRBJ2-5; D gene uncertain. Trimming took off 2 bases at V and 4 bases at J, with 18 bases between the two ends. The germline CDR1 and CDR2 sequences are SGHTS and YDEGEE. This CDR3 spans 16 amino acids. Here the CDR3 reads CASSFSSSVPGETQYF. The CDR3 bases are TGTGCCAGCAGCTTCAGCTCGTCCGTTCCGGGAGAGACCCAGTACTTC. The full variable domain, completed using reference TRBV5-8 and TRBJ2-5, is EAGVTQSPTHLIKTRGQQATLRCSPISGHTSVYWYQQALGLGLQFLLWYDEGEERNRGNFPPRFSGRQFPNYSSELNVNALELEDSALYLCASSFSSSVPGETQYFGPGTRLLVL.

This rearrangement joins TRBV9 to TRBJ1-1; TRBD1 aligns across 7 bases. The CDR3 has 14 residues. CDR1 is SGDLS, CDR2 YYNGEE, per germline. V lost 4 bases and J lost 1; bases outside the gene matches: 4. The CDR3 loop reads CASSFRTGNTEAFF. In DNA form, the CDR3 reads TGTGCCAGCAGCTTCCGGACAGGGAACACTGAAGCTTTCTTT. The variable domain in full, completed from reference TRBV9 and TRBJ1-1, reads DSGVTQTPKHLITATGQRVTLRCSPRSGDLSVYWYQQSLDQGLQFLIQYYNGEERAKGNILERFSAQQFPDLHSELNLSSLELGDSALYFCASSFRTGNTEAFFGQGTRLTVV.

The chain carries TRBV6-2 or TRBV6-3 and TRBJ2-7; D is perhaps TRBD2 (6 bases). This CDR3 has 14 amino acids. Trimming pared 0 bases from V and 5 bases from J, leaving 11 bases between. Germline CDR1 is MNHEY and CDR2 is SVGEGT. DNA for the CDR3: TGTGCCAGCAGTTACTCGGGGACTCAAAACGAGCAGTACTTC. It codes for CASSYSGTQNEQYF.

This chain connects TRBV5-1 to TRBJ1-1; D is uncertain. Germline-derived CDR1 and CDR2 are SGHRS and YFSETQ. V shed 4 bases and J shed 4 bases, with 11 bases lying between them. The CDR3 contains 13 residues. CDR3 coding DNA: TGCGCCAGCAGCCTCAAGTTGAGCACTGAAGCTTTCTTT. Translation: CASSLKLSTEAFF.

The DNA for the CDR3 is TGCAGCGTTGCGGGTCTTGGGGGAGGGAGCACAGATACGCAGTATTTT. This codes for CSVAGLGGGSTDTQYF. The chain joins TRBV29-1 to TRBJ2-3, with 7 bases identical to TRBD2. Germline V gives CDR1 SQVTM, CDR2 ANQGSEA. The CDR3 loop spans 16 amino acids. V was clipped by 4 bases and J by 0 bases; unmatched bases: 10.